Presented here are 3 T cell receptor beta chains from one specimen sequenced in a study of cytomegalovirus exposure and HLA in healthy donors. The PCR made use of 60 Vbeta and 13 Jbeta primers. Clones were sequenced by immunoSEQ multiplex PCR, and TCRdb holds only the in-frame ones, with some missing. The sample lists 150,000 to 200,000 clones, approximately 81% seen once, with 1% in the top ten. The specimen sequenced was PBMCs. Receptor source: a boy aged 2 to 10 in good health and CMV-seronegative.

On this clone: Other DNA sequences in the same sample also yield this CDR3. This chain connects TRBV29-1 to TRBJ2-7; 7 bases agree with TRBD1. CDR1 and CDR2 from the germline V gene are SQVTM and ANQGSEA. This CDR3 contains 12 residues. The J segment lost 3 bases and the V segment lost 2 bases, leaving 1 base of the junction unmatched. The DNA for the CDR3 is TGCAGCGTTGAATACAGGGGCTACGAGCAGTACTTC. It yields the protein CSVEYRGYEQYF.

The chain joins TRBV27 to TRBJ1-2; 7 nucleotides agree with TRBD1. The CDR3 is 14 residues long. V lost 2 bases, J lost 7 bases, and 7 bases stayed unmatched. Per germline, CDR1 MNHEY and CDR2 SMNVEV (reference sequence). In nucleotides, the CDR3 is TGTGCCAGCAGTTTAGTAAACAGGGGATTTGGCTACACCTTC. Translating gives CASSLVNRGFGYTF.

J is TRBJ1-2 and V is TRBV19; D gene ambiguous. The CDR3 runs 19 residues. In germline, CDR1 is LNHDA, CDR2 SQIVND (reference sequence). V gave up 0 bases and J gave up 4 bases, with 24 bases separating them. CDR3: CASSIDLLGGGYPSYGYTF. The CDR3 DNA is TGTGCCAGTAGTATAGATCTATTGGGCGGAGGGTATCCTTCCTATGGCTACACCTTC.